Listed below are T cell receptor beta chains from one sample, sequenced in a study of STAT3 mutations in large granular lymphocyte leukemia. Clones were sequenced by immunoSEQ multiplex PCR, and TCRdb holds only the in-frame ones, with some missing. The sample records almost 25,000 clones, 94% being singletons. The specimen was peripheral blood mononuclear cells. These receptor sequences come from a man in his forties with T-cell large granular lymphocyte leukemia. Some clones in this sample may be carry-over from other donors' samples. The conserved cysteine and the conserved F or W are not part of the CDR3 here. Fields, in order: J gene, V gene, CDR3 protein.

j_gene: TRBJ1-1
v_gene: TRBV18
CDR3aa: ASSPAQYNTEAF

j_gene: TRBJ2-2
v_gene: TRBV5-4
CDR3aa: ASSLATGQGVRELF

j_gene: TRBJ1-2
v_gene: TRBV18
CDR3aa: ASSPSRDRLLSNYGYT

j_gene: TRBJ2-2
v_gene: TRBV19
CDR3aa: ASSNSGGNTGELF

j_gene: TRBJ1-2
v_gene: TRBV18
CDR3aa: ASSPDSGILWGYT

j_gene: TRBJ1-1
v_gene: TRBV30
CDR3aa: AWSVLPVMNTEAF

j_gene: TRBJ2-3
v_gene: TRBV5-1
CDR3aa: ASSSLAGGLDTQY

j_gene: TRBJ1-1
v_gene: TRBV6-6
CDR3aa: ASSYNLGEAF

j_gene: TRBJ2-7
v_gene: TRBV7-9
CDR3aa: ASSLGPLEQY

j_gene: TRBJ2-7
v_gene: TRBV19
CDR3aa: ASSMEVNLYEQY

j_gene: TRBJ1-5
v_gene: TRBV15
CDR3aa: ATSREAGGQPQH

j_gene: TRBJ1-1
v_gene: TRBV7-6
CDR3aa: ASSPGQGNTEAF

j_gene: TRBJ2-4
v_gene: TRBV28
CDR3aa: ASSFGGALDIQY

j_gene: TRBJ2-1
v_gene: TRBV7-9
CDR3aa: ASSNPRETGSYNEQF

j_gene: TRBJ2-7
v_gene: TRBV7-9
CDR3aa: ASSPQSESYEQY

j_gene: TRBJ1-1
v_gene: TRBV19
CDR3aa: ASRPGEASEAF

j_gene: TRBJ1-1
v_gene: TRBV4-1
CDR3aa: ASSRDRVLAF

j_gene: TRBJ2-7
v_gene: TRBV4-1
CDR3aa: ASSLGAGTGTPYEQY

j_gene: TRBJ2-6
v_gene: TRBV7-9
CDR3aa: ASSSSKAGASSGANVLT

j_gene: TRBJ2-7
v_gene: TRBV5-1
CDR3aa: ASSFPKSGTGAYEQY

j_gene: TRBJ1-6
v_gene: TRBV7-2
CDR3aa: ASSLYGEASPLH

j_gene: TRBJ2-2
v_gene: TRBV7-8
CDR3aa: ASSLARAGVEGTGELF

j_gene: TRBJ2-3
v_gene: TRBV7-9
CDR3aa: ASSLEARGLGTDTQY

j_gene: TRBJ1-2
v_gene: TRBV28
CDR3aa: ASTRDSPLYGYT

j_gene: TRBJ2-1
v_gene: TRBV18
CDR3aa: ASSPSGQVYNEQF

j_gene: TRBJ2-5
v_gene: TRBV27
CDR3aa: ASRTDRGGETQY

j_gene: TRBJ1-1
v_gene: TRBV18
CDR3aa: ASSQSWTDTEAF

j_gene: TRBJ1-1
v_gene: TRBV19
CDR3aa: ASSRTGDTEAF

j_gene: TRBJ1-1
v_gene: TRBV28
CDR3aa: ASPPQGSRLNTEAF

j_gene: TRBJ1-1
v_gene: TRBV20-1
CDR3aa: SAIENTEAF

j_gene: TRBJ2-5
v_gene: TRBV5-4
CDR3aa: ASTPGLAGQETQY

j_gene: TRBJ2-7
v_gene: TRBV4-3
CDR3aa: ASSQDYRGSSYEQY

j_gene: TRBJ1-3
v_gene: TRBV19
CDR3aa: ASRNSGNTIY

j_gene: TRBJ1-4
v_gene: TRBV5-1
CDR3aa: ASSRDRGVGEKLF

j_gene: TRBJ1-1
v_gene: TRBV29-1
CDR3aa: SAGEGMNTEAF

j_gene: TRBJ2-4
v_gene: TRBV6-1
CDR3aa: ASSEAGGGRGGNIQY

j_gene: TRBJ2-5
v_gene: TRBV4-1
CDR3aa: ASSQAGGETQY

j_gene: TRBJ2-1
v_gene: TRBV5-4
CDR3aa: ASSQGILYNEQF

j_gene: TRBJ2-3
v_gene: TRBV5-1
CDR3aa: ASSLEEGTDTQY

j_gene: TRBJ1-2
v_gene: TRBV5-1
CDR3aa: ASSSLQGDYGYT

j_gene: TRBJ2-1
v_gene: TRBV9
CDR3aa: ASSVVDSGYNEQF

j_gene: TRBJ2-7
v_gene: TRBV6-1
CDR3aa: ATQTGTSGAYEQY

j_gene: TRBJ2-1
v_gene: TRBV11-3
CDR3aa: ASSLSGAYNEQF

j_gene: TRBJ1-2
v_gene: TRBV30
CDR3aa: AWSAQTVTYGYT

j_gene: TRBJ2-3
v_gene: TRBV11-2
CDR3aa: ASRRGTSGGYTDTQY

j_gene: TRBJ2-5
v_gene: TRBV5-8
CDR3aa: ASSSRTSGASQGETQY

j_gene: TRBJ1-1
v_gene: TRBV5-1
CDR3aa: ASSLAGQHEAF

j_gene: TRBJ1-2
v_gene: TRBV2
CDR3aa: ASSDRGLASTYGYT

j_gene: TRBJ1-4
v_gene: TRBV10-3
CDR3aa: ATAGYSNEKLF

j_gene: TRBJ1-5
v_gene: TRBV25-1
CDR3aa: ASSPPDKVSNQPQH